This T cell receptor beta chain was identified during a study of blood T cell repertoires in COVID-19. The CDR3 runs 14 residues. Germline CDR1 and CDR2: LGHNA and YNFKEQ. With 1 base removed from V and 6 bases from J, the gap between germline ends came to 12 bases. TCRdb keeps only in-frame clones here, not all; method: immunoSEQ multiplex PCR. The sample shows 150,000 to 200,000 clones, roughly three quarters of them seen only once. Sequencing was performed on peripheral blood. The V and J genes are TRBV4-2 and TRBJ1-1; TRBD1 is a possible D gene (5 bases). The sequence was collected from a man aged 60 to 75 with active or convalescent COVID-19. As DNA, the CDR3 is TGTGCCAGCAGCCAAGGGGGGGGGTACCCTGAAGCTTTCTTT. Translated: CASSQGGGYPEAFF.